This TCR beta chain stems from a study of blood T cells in healthy people across ages. The CDR3 length is 13 residues. Germline V CDR1 and CDR2: SGHTA, FQGTGA. V was pared by 5 bases and J by 5 bases, with 11 bases between. Details on this clonotype: No antigen is known for it.

The authors ran a second PCR of 7 to 11 cycles using a sample-barcoded 5' primer and a J-beta primer mix. TCRdb reanalysed the 5' RACE reads using MiXCR and keeps one entry per CDR3 protein. The data show about 1.6 million distinct CDR3 sequences, with 34% seen just once and approximately 10% held by the top ten. General study findings and limits: Higher diversity, along with more naive CD4+ cells, distinguished long-lived donors from aged donors. Leaving the PBMCs unsorted stopped any conclusive comparison of naive versus antigen-experienced cells.

Donors gave roughly 10 milliliters of peripheral blood apiece. The rearrangement links TRBV7-3 to TRBJ2-3; D call uncertain. This TCR was sampled from a woman under 40 in good health. Sample: blood. In nucleotides, the CDR3 is TGTGCCAGCAGCGTAGATAATGTAGATACGCAGTATTTT. It is translated as CASSVDNVDTQYF.